This T cell receptor beta chain was sequenced for a study of shared clonotypes between healthy human individuals (TCRdb year 2020). Notes on the research overall: The cohort included three men and a couple of women between 18 and 49 years of age. Each donor's leukapheresis produced roughly between about 0.8 and 8.9 billion PBMCs. For each donor, three plates each were used for CD4 naive and CD4 memory, two plates were used for CD8 naive, and one plate was used for CD8 memory. Libraries were prepared and TCR repertoires were sequenced by different laboratories using diverse techniques, in order to increase sequencing depth and limit assay-specific biases. To estimate repertoire size and how much clonotypes are shared between individuals, the study performed deep sequencing of blood TCR repertoires from a few healthy adults. Results and caveats for the whole study, not just this receptor: Naive subsets generally had larger estimated clonotype richness than memory subsets did. Only blood was sampled, and tissue TCR repertoires likely differ from those in blood. Pairwise subsampling led to the expectation that sequencing depth would affect the degree of clonotype sharing among donors. Sharing across several donors was observed for around 5% of naive CD4, 3% to 3.5% of naive CD8, about 2.3% of memory CD4, and 0.4% of memory CD8 clonotypes. Clonotypes shared by all four sorted-subset donors showed higher generation probabilities than non-shared clonotypes. Incomplete sequencing was indicated by rarefaction of sorted-subset datasets, despite the large sequencing depth. The genetic and exposure-history diversity represented was limited by the small number of donors.

TCR CDR3 regions were amplified from genomic DNA by multiplex PCR using the deep immunoSEQ assay. Extracted genomic DNA from each cell subset was spread evenly across all wells of several immunoSEQ 96-well plates, with each plate serving as a replicate. For sorted subsets, each replicate PCR was loaded with 200 ng genomic DNA, equivalent to 30,000 or so T cell genomes. The purified libraries were quantified using a Qubit 3.0 fluorometer, sized with a Bioanalyzer 2100, and then quantified again using the KAPA Library Quantification kit. Every immunoSEQ 96-well plate was sequenced on a dedicated single-read 150-cycle Illumina NextSeq 550 flow cell. Concerning the study's data processing: Because the immunoSEQ output held only junctional sequences and lacked quality scores, the filtering could not match the filtering applied to full-length reads. To assign V/J genes and CDR3, sequences were annotated using PyIR, a Python wrapper for IgBLAST v1.9, with IMGT germline references. Reads were removed for weak V/J assignments (E-value above 1e-6), missing CDR3, stop codons, out-of-frame junctions, or ambiguous translated residues. V3J clonotypes were defined as sequences sharing an identical inferred V gene, J gene, and CDR3 amino acid sequence. To compute the percentage overlap between repertoires, the number of shared unique clonotypes was divided by the size of the smaller repertoire. RTK rarefaction, the Chao1 estimator, and Recon v2.1 estimates of unobserved clonotypes were used to assess repertoire richness. Generation probabilities for all TCRbeta clonotypes obtained by the gDNA method from a few donors were computed using OLGA. Not all clones reach the TCRdb copy of this immuneACCESS table, which keeps in-frame sequences only. Checked studies attribute under half of the gap to unresolved V genes and leave the rest unexplained. V and J calls and clone size come straight from that table; D and trimming were deduced from the DNA. The sample has some 1.1 million clones on record, about 72% of them singletons. 0.89% of the sample is taken by the ten largest.

The donors were healthy, HIV-negative adults who had no recently reported acute infections or vaccinations. Every donor was a Caucasian adult living in Nashville, Tennessee, USA. CD4+ T cells were enriched by magnetic negative selection; naive cells were then positively selected on CD45RA, and the negative fraction formed the memory subset. After blood collection by leukapheresis, PBMCs were isolated using Ficoll-Histopaque density gradient centrifugation and then cryopreserved in the vapor phase of liquid nitrogen. Analytical flow cytometry was used to check the purity and quantity of each magnetically sorted T cell population. Genomic DNA was isolated from every sorted fraction and measured by UV absorbance on a Nanodrop 2000c. The CDR3 starts with the cysteine, ends with the phenylalanine, and has 16 residues. Kept here is only the CDR3 DNA, which spans 48 bases and is read in frame from base 1. V and J are trimmed by 4 bases and 0 bases, and the gene matches miss 3 bases of the junction. Per the germline V gene, MNHNS is the CDR1 and SASEGT is the CDR2.

To note about this clone: Its target antigen remains unknown. Per-base qualities were not stored, and no clone one base away is much larger.

This receptor was obtained from a man in his late teens or twenties in good health. Some clones in this sample may be carry-over from other donors' samples. Sequenced material: memory CD4+ T cells from PBMCs. The sample's cell subset or site label, decoded: CD45RA-negative fraction. The rearranged segments are TRBV6-1 and TRBJ1-6; TRBD1 lines up with 7 middle nucleotides. The DNA reads TGTGCCAGCAGTGGTTCAGGGGGCTCCTATAATTCACCCCTCCACTTT. Its protein reads: CASSGSGGSYNSPLHF.